This T cell receptor (beta chain) was sequenced during a study of control samples from healthy donors and cancer patients (dated by TCRdb to the early 2020s). As to this clone: The antigen it binds to is not known. The sample holds no much larger clone one base away, and base qualities are not on file.

CDR1 ENHRY and CDR2 SYGVKD were looked up in the germline V gene. Including the terminal cysteine and phenylalanine, the CDR3 comprises 14 residues. CDR3 DNA is the only sequence kept; it has 42 bases, read in frame from the first base. Trimming removed 2 bases from V and 0 bases from J, leaving 4 bases between the germline ends. Library preparation employed the immunoSEQ multiplex PCR assay. The immuneACCESS repertoire file appears here via TCRdb, limited to in-frame rearrangements. These files lack a portion of the clones; in checked studies, under half of the deficit traces to unresolved V genes, and the cause of the others is not known. In all, the sample holds about 130,000 clones, and about 92% of those were seen once. Of the sample, roughly 2.1% falls within the top ten clones.

The source material was blood. The rearranged segments are TRBV10-3 and TRBJ2-2, with the D segment identity uncertain. The clonotype was recovered from a woman aged 45-65 years in good health. The CDR3 here reads CAISEAANTGELFF. Read as DNA, the sequence is TGTGCCATCAGTGAGGCGGCGAACACCGGGGAGCTGTTTTTT.